Listed here are 23 T cell receptor beta chains from one sample, sequenced in a study of PD-L1 blockade in urothelial cancer. Sequencing used immunoSEQ multiplex PCR; TCRdb keeps in-frame clones, though not all of them. Among about 56,000 clones, about 82% were seen once, and the ten largest hold 2.9%. The material sequenced was PBMCs, taken around atezolizumab (anti-PD-L1) treatment. The receptors here all came from a man between 50 and 59 years old with urothelial cancer.

The chain recombines TRBV7-9 with TRBJ1-1, with 7 bases aligning to TRBD1. V shed 4 bases and J 7 bases; nucleotides not matched to a gene: 3. Germline V gives CDR1 SEHNR, CDR2 FQNEAQ (reference sequence). CDR3 length: 12 residues. CDR3 residues: CASSSTGYEAFF. DNA for the CDR3: TGTGCCAGCAGCTCGACAGGGTATGAAGCTTTCTTT.

The chain employs TRBV27 and TRBJ1-1; D remains ambiguous. The length of the CDR3 is 13 residues. CDR1 and CDR2 from the germline V gene are MNHEY and SMNVEV (reference sequence). V was trimmed by 3 bases and J by 6 bases, leaving 11 bases between them. The DNA of the CDR3 is TGTGCCAGCAGTTTTGGCACCCTCTCTGAAGCTTTCTTT. This encodes CASSFGTLSEAFF.

The V and J genes are TRBV4-1 and TRBJ2-3; a possible D gene is TRBD2 (6 bases). Germline V gives CDR1 MGHRA, CDR2 YSYEKL. CDR3 length: 14 residues. Trimming took 4 bases from V and 0 from J, leaving 8 bases between them. The CDR3 DNA reads TGCGCCAGCAGCCGAGGGACTAGCACAGATACGCAGTATTTT. It specifies CASSRGTSTDTQYF.

The chain carries TRBV29-1 and TRBJ1-5, with TRBD1 matching over 8 bases. CDR3 length: 16 residues. Looked up from germline, CDR1 is SQVTM and CDR2 is ANQGSEA. The J segment lost 3 bases and the V segment lost 4 bases, leaving 11 bases of the junction unmatched. CDR3 sequence reads: CSVVETGTGTNQPQHF. The CDR3, as DNA: TGCAGCGTTGTAGAAACCGGGACAGGCACCAATCAGCCCCAGCATTTT.

The rearrangement uses TRBV7-9 and TRBJ2-5; 7 bases are a match to TRBD1. Trimming took 6 bases from V and 1 from J; bases not matched to a gene: 5. Per the germline V gene, CDR1 is SEHNR and CDR2 is FQNEAQ (reference sequence). The CDR3 totals 14 residues. Here the CDR3 DNA reads TGTGCCAGCAGTCGCAGACAGGGCCAAGAGACCCAGTACTTC. Amino acids: CASSRRQGQETQYF.

The V gene is TRBV5-8, the J gene TRBJ1-2, with 8 bases identical to TRBD1. Germline V gene data show CDR1 as SGHTS and CDR2 as YDEGEE. The ends lost 6 bases at V and 4 bases at J; junction bases unmatched: 11. The CDR3 has 15 amino acids. The CDR3 DNA is TGTGCCAGCACTTCGCAGGGGGCGCGAGGCTATGGCTACACCTTC. This encodes CASTSQGARGYGYTF.

The rearrangement uses TRBV7-2 and TRBJ2-7; 11 nucleotides align to TRBD2. Germline V CDR1 and CDR2: SGHTA, FQGNSA. The V segment lost 7 bases and the J segment 3 bases; nucleotides outside the gene matches: 8. The CDR3 extends over 15 amino acids. The CDR3 bases are TGTGCCAGCACCACCATAGCGGGAGGGGACTACGAGCAGTACTTC. It translates to CASTTIAGGDYEQYF.

V usage is TRBV7-2 and J usage is TRBJ1-5, with D perhaps TRBD1 (6 bases). The CDR3 runs to 13 residues. V lost 5 bases and J 6 bases, leaving 11 bases between the germline ends. The V gene's germline CDR1 is SGHTA and CDR2 FQGNSA. The CDR3 sequence: CASSPGHRQPQHF. In DNA, the CDR3 is TGTGCCAGCAGCCCGGGACACCGTCAGCCCCAGCATTTT.

This chain joins TRBV6-5 and TRBJ2-5; the match to TRBD1 covers 7 bases. The CDR3 loop spans 13 amino acids. The V gene's germline CDR1 is MNHEY and CDR2 SVGAGI. V gave up 6 bases and J gave up 5 bases; unmatched junction bases: 6. CDR3 DNA: TGTGCCAGCAGACAACACAGGGGTGAGACCCAGTACTTC. This encodes CASRQHRGETQYF.

The V gene is TRBV19, the J gene TRBJ1-5; tentatively, D is TRBD1 (6 bases). Germline CDR1 and CDR2: LNHDA and SQIVND (reference sequence). Trimming removed 3 bases from V and 7 bases from J, with 16 bases in between. The CDR3 totals 15 residues. The chain's CDR3 is CASSIQDSKSQPQHF. Written as DNA, the CDR3 is TGTGCCAGTAGTATCCAGGACAGTAAGAGCCAGCCCCAGCATTTT.

The chain joins TRBV7-6 to TRBJ1-2, with 8 bases fitting TRBD1. This CDR3 is 14 amino acids long. J was trimmed by 2 bases and V by 5 bases; bases with no gene match: 4. The germline V gene has CDR1 SGHVS and CDR2 FNYEAQ. The CDR3 here is CASSPGQENYGYTF. The CDR3 nucleotides read TGTGCCAGCAGCCCGGGACAGGAAAACTATGGCTACACCTTC.

V gene TRBV23-1 combines with J gene TRBJ2-5, with D perhaps matching TRBD2 (5 bases). TRBV23-1 is assigned to the ORF class and has an uncertain function. V was pared by 0 bases and J by 5 bases, with 10 bases between. This CDR3 spans 14 amino acids. The CDR3 bases are TGCGCCAGCAGTCAATCCGGGAAAGGGGAGACCCAGTACTTC. This gives the protein CASSQSGKGETQYF.

This clone came up once. The chain is built from TRBV10-3 and TRBJ2-7; 10 bases match TRBD2. CDR1 and CDR2 (germline): ENHRY, SYGVKD. Losses at the gene ends were 6 bases for V and 2 bases for J; bases not matched to a gene: 10. This CDR3 is 16 amino acids long. The CDR3 sequence is CAISGGLATQTYEQYF. The CDR3 region has the DNA TGTGCCATCAGCGGGGGACTAGCGACTCAAACCTACGAGCAGTACTTC.

The J gene is TRBJ1-6, the V gene TRBV5-1, with 9 bases aligning to TRBD1. The CDR3 length is 15 residues. The V segment lost 4 bases and the J segment 9 bases; nucleotides outside the gene matches: 8. CDR1 and CDR2 (germline): SGHRS, YFSETQ. For the CDR3, the DNA is TGCGCCAGCAGCGAGAAGGGACAGGGTGGTTCACCCCTCCACTTT. Residues: CASSEKGQGGSPLHF.

This clone turned up a few times. The chain carries TRBV7-9 and TRBJ1-6, with 9 positions matching TRBD1. CDR1 and CDR2 from the germline V gene are SEHNR and FQNEAQ (reference sequence). The CDR3 has 14 residues. V was clipped by 7 bases and J by 10 bases; unmatched bases: 8. CDR3 sequence: CASNGDRVGSPLHF. The CDR3 DNA reads as TGTGCCAGCAACGGGGACAGGGTCGGCTCACCCCTCCACTTT.

The CDR3 sequence is CSAQRGDTQYF. CDR3 coding DNA: TGCAGTGCCCAGCGGGGCGATACGCAGTATTTT. The V call is TRBV20-1, the J call TRBJ2-3; TRBD2 matches 7 bases. Losses at the gene ends were 6 bases for V and 6 bases for J; bases not matched to a gene: 3. Germline V gene data show CDR1 as DFQATT and CDR2 as SNEGSKA (reference sequence). The CDR3 totals 11 residues.

The V call is TRBV19, the J call TRBJ2-4, with TRBD2 matching 10 bases. The CDR3 length is 14 residues. V shed 6 bases, J shed 8 bases, and the junction held 7 bases outside the gene matches. The germline V gene has CDR1 LNHDA and CDR2 SQIVND (reference sequence). CDR3 sequence (DNA): TGTGCCAGTAGGCTTGCCGGGACTAGCGACATTCAGTACTTC. It is translated as CASRLAGTSDIQYF.

The CDR3 spells CASSLGQGVPGNTIYF. CDR3 DNA: TGTGCCAGCAGCTTGGGGCAGGGGGTGCCTGGAAACACCATATATTTT. The chain links TRBV5-8 to TRBJ1-3, with TRBD1 matching over 7 bases. Germline CDR1 SGHTS, CDR2 YDEGEE. The J segment lost 2 bases and the V segment lost 0 bases, leaving 5 bases of the junction unmatched. The CDR3 runs to 16 residues.

The V gene is TRBV4-2, the J gene TRBJ2-2, with a possible D match to TRBD2 (5 bases). V was clipped by 1 base and J by 1 base, with 13 bases between them. This CDR3 contains 17 residues. Germline lookup yields CDR1 LGHNA and CDR2 YNFKEQ. CDR3 in amino acids: CASSQGSWEKNTGELFF. In nucleotides, the CDR3 is TGTGCCAGCAGCCAAGGCTCCTGGGAGAAGAACACCGGGGAGCTGTTTTTT.

The genes are TRBV9 and TRBJ1-1; 7 nucleotides match TRBD1. Trimming at V came to 0 bases and at J to 3 bases, leaving 8 bases not matched to a gene. The germline gives CDR1 SGDLS, CDR2 YYNGEE. CDR3 length: 16 amino acids. The DNA of the CDR3 is TGTGCCAGCAGCGTAGGGAAGGGGGCTTTTGACACTGAAGCTTTCTTT. Encoded protein: CASSVGKGAFDTEAFF. Full variable domain (remainder filled in from reference TRBV9 and TRBJ1-1): DSGVTQTPKHLITATGQRVTLRCSPRSGDLSVYWYQQSLDQGLQFLIQYYNGEERAKGNILERFSAQQFPDLHSELNLSSLELGDSALYFCASSVGKGAFDTEAFFGQGTRLTVV.

This clone showed up just a few times. The chain couples TRBV30 to TRBJ2-1; possible D gene TRBD1, 6 bases. CDR1 and CDR2 (germline): GTSNPN, SVGIG (reference sequence). This CDR3 is built from 15 residues. The V gene lost 4 bases and the J gene lost 4 bases, with 17 bases spanning the gap. CDR3 amino acids: CAWNPTGTLYNEQFF. The CDR3 DNA sequence: TGTGCCTGGAACCCGACCGGGACATTATACAATGAGCAGTTCTTC. Full variable domain (missing parts from reference TRBV30 and TRBJ2-1): SQTIHQWPATLVQPVGSPLSLECTVEGTSNPNLYWYRQAAGRGLQLLFYSVGIGQISSEVPQNLSASRPQDRQFILSSKKLLLSDSGFYLCAWNPTGTLYNEQFFGPGTRLTVL.

The rearrangement links TRBV29-1 to TRBJ2-1; D might be TRBD1 (5 bases). The germline CDR1 and CDR2 sequences are SQVTM and ANQGSEA. V was clipped by 3 bases and J by 4 bases, with 10 bases between them. This CDR3 region has 13 residues. The CDR3 is CSVDRQTYNEQFF. CDR3 coding DNA: TGCAGCGTTGATCGACAGACGTACAATGAGCAGTTCTTC.

The chain uses TRBV19 and TRBJ1-2, with 7 bases matching TRBD1. Germline V gene sequence: CDR1 LNHDA, CDR2 SQIVND (reference sequence). J lost 4 bases, V lost 6 bases, and 5 bases had no gene match. There are 13 residues in the CDR3. The CDR3 sequence is CASSGRGTYGYTF. The CDR3 DNA is TGTGCCAGTAGCGGCAGGGGGACCTATGGCTACACCTTC.